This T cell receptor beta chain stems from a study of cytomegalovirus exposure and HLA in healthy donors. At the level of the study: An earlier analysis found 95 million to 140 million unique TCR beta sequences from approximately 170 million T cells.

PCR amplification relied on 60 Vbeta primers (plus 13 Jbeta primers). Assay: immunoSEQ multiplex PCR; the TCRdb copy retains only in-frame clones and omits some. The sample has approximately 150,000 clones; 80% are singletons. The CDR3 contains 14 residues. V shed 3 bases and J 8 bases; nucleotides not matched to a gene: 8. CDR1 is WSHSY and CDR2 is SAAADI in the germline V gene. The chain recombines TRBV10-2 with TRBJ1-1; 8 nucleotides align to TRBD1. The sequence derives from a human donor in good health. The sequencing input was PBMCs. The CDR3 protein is CASSEDRGRVEAFF. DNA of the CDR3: TGCGCCAGCAGTGAAGACAGGGGACGGGTCGAAGCTTTCTTT.